The TCR beta chain described here comes from a study of CD8 T cells in Susac syndrome. RNA, at about 0.45 to 1 ug, was reverse transcribed with random hexamers. Coverage of TCR beta CDR3 amplification by immunoSEQ multiplex PCR extended to 54 Vbeta and 13 Jbeta. MiXCR was run by TCRdb on the immunoSEQ multiplex PCR reads, yielding one entry per CDR3 protein. The data show 160,000 or so distinct CDR3 sequences, approximately 95% seen once. Sequencing of TCR beta was performed on blood CD8+ T cells and on blood CD4+ T cells. The TCR comes from a human donor with Susac syndrome. Input material: CD4+ T cells from PBMCs.

The CDR3 DNA follows: TGTGCCAGCAGTGAACAAACAGGGAGCCCTAGTGAGCAGTTCTTC. Protein product: CASSEQTGSPSEQFF. This chain connects TRBV2 to TRBJ2-1; D might be TRBD1 (6 bases). V lost 2 bases and J 9 bases, leaving 17 bases between the germline ends. This CDR3 has 15 amino acids. From germline, CDR1 is SNHLY and CDR2 FYNNEI.